The entry below gives a single T cell receptor beta chain sequence along with its context. These data belong to a study of cytomegalovirus exposure and HLA in healthy donors. Study at large: There were about 86 million unique TCRs (from HLA-typed donors) in an early data release.

V was clipped by 5 bases and J by 2 bases, with 11 bases between them. CDR3 size: 14 residues. Germline loops: CDR1 MNHEY, CDR2 SMNVEV (reference sequence). Use of 60 Vbeta and 13 Jbeta primers characterized the PCR. Clones were sequenced by immunoSEQ multiplex PCR, and TCRdb holds only the in-frame ones, with some missing. Here the sample spans about 160,000 clones, roughly 84% being singletons. The sample was PBMCs. This chain joins TRBV27 and TRBJ2-3; D ambiguous. This TCR came from a man between 18 and 35 years old in good health and CMV-seronegative. The CDR3 loop is CASSPGRYTDTQYF. The DNA of the CDR3 is TGTGCCAGCAGTCCAGGCCGGTACACAGATACGCAGTATTTT.